This T cell receptor (beta chain) was captured by sequencing in a study of T cell responses to AZD1222 COVID-19 vaccine (dated by TCRdb to the early 2020s). Regarding the complete study: A total of around 240 trial participants underwent TCR sequencing, of whom some 210 received two doses of AZD1222 and approximately 25 received two doses of the MenACWY control vaccine. Trial participants were enrolled by age into 18-55, 56-69 and 70-plus year subgroups, with around 150, 28 and 57 TCR-sequenced participants respectively. Study-wide findings and limitations: In the small 56-69-year group, the increase in depth fell short of significance, most likely because of low power. The whole spike protein was spanned by vaccine-associated CD4 TCRs, and dominant responses were seen in regions 160-218 and 743-854. Most participants were white British and females outnumbered males, and the authors suggested that clonal diversity may have been underestimated. Epitopes outside the regions mutated in the B.1.351 and B.1.1.7 variants were reportedly recognized by nearly half of the unique spike-specific TCRs. Conclusions about previously exposed vaccinees are limited because only six or seven AZD1222 recipients were SARS-CoV-2 seropositive at baseline. Because no day 14 peak-response samples were available, repertoires were characterized only after the peak T cell response. A significant rise in spike-specific TCR breadth and depth was observed after two AZD1222 doses relative to day 0 and relative to MenACWY recipients.

This sample's time point label indicates: about 28 days (+/-7) after the second vaccine dose. Because spike-specific TCR depth and breadth did not differ between the two schedules, AZD1222 recipients who got a second dose at roughly 4 weeks were pooled with those who got a second dose at roughly 12 weeks. Vaccinee samples were obtained from the UK trials COV001 and COV002, which included a single-blind randomized controlled phase 2/3 trial of AZD1222 (ChAdOx1 nCoV-19) in healthy adults. For TCRbeta chain sequencing, PBMC samples were collected from trial participants at day 0 and at day 28 after the second dose. The CDR3 regions of human TCRbeta chains were analyzed by immunosequencing. The original pipeline was this. TCRs in the repertoires were compared against a reference library of SARS-CoV-2-specific TCRs that had been generated with the MIRA antigen-specificity platform. Breadth meant the fraction of unique TCRs that were SARS-CoV-2-associated, whereas depth meant the fraction of total T cells that were SARS-CoV-2-associated. Each spike-specific TCR was assigned to its reactive spike region and to a CD4 or CD8 class using the MIRA data. Log10-transformed breadth and depth values were compared by one-way ANOVA with Sidak's multiple comparisons tests. Sourced from immuneACCESS, this table was stored by TCRdb with only in-frame sequences that have V and J called. A share of the clones is absent; for the studies checked, an unresolved V gene accounts for under half, and the remainder has no known explanation. The V and J calls and clone size come from that table; D and trimming were worked out from the DNA. This sample gives some 150,000 clones in total; 90% to 95% of them show up just once. About 1.6% of the sample belongs to the ten largest clones.

About this clone itself: Its target antigen remains unknown. It has no much larger one-base neighbor in the sample; base qualities were not kept.

Clipping removes 6 bases from V and 3 bases from J, with 9 as the unmatched junction base count. From a lookup of the germline V gene, CDR1 and CDR2 are ENHRY and SYGVKD. Counted from cysteine to phenylalanine, this CDR3 has 16 amino acids. Only the CDR3 DNA is retained, 48 bases long and in frame from the first base. The chain links TRBV10-3 with TRBJ2-1, with 9 central nucleotides matching TRBD2. This material consisted of peripheral blood, taken 28 days after the second AZD1222 dose. This receptor was identified in an adult who received the AZD1222 COVID-19 vaccine. CDR3 sequence: CAISSPQTSGYNEQFF. The nucleotide sequence reads as follows: TGTGCCATCAGCTCCCCCCAGACTAGCGGCTACAATGAGCAGTTCTTC.